This T cell receptor (beta chain) was observed in a study of T cell responses to AZD1222 COVID-19 vaccine. Study-wide results and limits: Donors were largely white British and mainly female; clonal diversity was possibly underestimated. Spike-specific TCR breadth and depth went up after people got two AZD1222 doses. Only five to seven AZD1222 recipients tested seropositive at baseline. Distributed over spike, vaccine-associated CD4 TCRs predominated at 160-218 and 743-854.

The data were produced by immunoSEQ multiplex PCR, yet TCRdb's version contains in-frame clones alone and is incomplete. The sample contains tens of thousands of clones, approximately 81% of which appear only once. As for this clone: The antigen is unknown.

The clonotype originates from an adult who received the AZD1222 COVID-19 vaccine. The sequences come from peripheral blood, collected 28 days after the second AZD1222 dose.

CDR3 sequence reads: CASSPLDRVEETQYF. The CDR3 nucleotides are TGTGCCAGCAGCCCCTTAGACAGGGTCGAAGAGACCCAGTACTTC. The chain is built from TRBV7-2 and TRBJ2-5; 7 nucleotides agree with TRBD1. J gave up 3 bases and V 5 bases, and 9 bases lay outside the gene matches. Looked up from germline, CDR1 is SGHTA and CDR2 is FQGNSA. The CDR3 extends over 15 amino acids.